The clone carrying this T cell receptor beta chain has only a few counts. As yet, its antigen is unknown. The data originate from a study of shared clonotypes between healthy human individuals. Overall study results and limits: Tissue TCR repertoires likely differ from these blood-only repertoires. Having only a few donors restricted how much genetic and exposure-history diversity was captured.

CDR1 MNHEY and CDR2 SMNVEV come from the germline V gene (reference sequence). CDR3 length: 15 amino acids. J lost 7 bases, V lost 3 bases, and 5 bases had no gene match. TCRdb keeps only in-frame clones here, not all; method: immunoSEQ multiplex PCR. The table shows some 980,000 clones, with about three quarters occurring only once. The gene calls are TRBV27 and TRBJ1-6, with TRBD1 matching over 8 bases. Sequenced material: memory CD4+ T cells sorted from blood. Subset: CD45RA-negative fraction. This TCR was sampled from a man younger than 35 in good health. CDR3 DNA: TGTGCCAGCAGTTTGGACAGGGAGGGGAATTCACCCCTCCACTTT. Its translation is CASSLDREGNSPLHF.